A selection of T cell receptor beta chains follows, all from one sample in a study of Graves' ophthalmopathy and Graves' hyperthyroidism. TCRdb re-derived calls from the multiplex PCR reads in MiXCR, one entry per CDR3 protein. The sample holds 620,000 or so distinct CDR3 sequences; 22% are singletons and the top ten take more than 5.5%. Input material: peripheral blood. These TCRs come from a young woman with stable Graves' hyperthyroidism. Some clones in this sample may be carry-over from other donors' samples. Each CDR3 is given with its conserved first and last residue. D genes are given only for firm matches. Clone size is shown for a subset of rows, as once, few, many or a class of expanded clone.

clone size: many; V gene: TRBV27; D gene: .; J gene: TRBJ2-7; CDR3 DNA: TGTGCCAGCAGTTCCCCCGACAGACACTACGAGCAGTACTTC; CDR3 protein: CASSSPDRHYEQYF
clone size: many; V gene: TRBV12-3/TRBV12-4; D gene: TRBD1; J gene: TRBJ1-3; CDR3 DNA: TGTGCCAGCAGTTTAAGGCTGACAGGGAAGGGTGGAAACACCATATATTTT; CDR3 protein: CASSLRLTGKGGNTIYF
clone size: many; V gene: TRBV6-5; D gene: .; J gene: TRBJ1-2; CDR3 DNA: TGTGCCAGCAGTTACCGGGGCGCCCATGAGGAGGGCTACACCTTC; CDR3 protein: CASSYRGAHEEGYTF
clone size: many; V gene: TRBV11-2; D gene: .; J gene: TRBJ2-5; CDR3 DNA: TGTGCCAGCAGCTACAACGGGGCAGGGGAACAAGAGACCCAGTACTTC; CDR3 protein: CASSYNGAGEQETQYF
clone size: many; V gene: TRBV6-2/TRBV6-3; D gene: .; J gene: TRBJ2-7; CDR3 DNA: TGTGCCAGCAGTTACCGATGGACTTTGACAGGTAGCTCCTACGAGCAGTACTTC; CDR3 protein: CASSYRWTLTGSSYEQYF
clone size: .; V gene: TRBV6-1; D gene: TRBD1; J gene: TRBJ2-5; CDR3 DNA: TGTGCCAGCAGTGAAGCATCGGGACAGGGTCCGGAGACCCAGTACTTC; CDR3 protein: CASSEASGQGPETQYF
clone size: many; V gene: TRBV11-3; D gene: .; J gene: TRBJ1-1; CDR3 DNA: TGTGCCAGCAGCTCCACCTCCCAGGGAGACGCTTTCTTT; CDR3 protein: CASSSTSQGDAFF
clone size: many; V gene: TRBV20-1; D gene: TRBD2; J gene: TRBJ2-7; CDR3 DNA: TGCAGTGCTAACATACTAGCGGGAGCTTACGAGCAGTACTTC; CDR3 protein: CSANILAGAYEQYF
clone size: many; V gene: TRBV6-1; D gene: .; J gene: TRBJ1-1; CDR3 DNA: TGTGCCAGCAGTGAAGCGCTCTGGGGGGATGAAGCTTTCTTT; CDR3 protein: CASSEALWGDEAFF
clone size: .; V gene: TRBV11-2; D gene: .; J gene: TRBJ1-2; CDR3 DNA: TGTGCCAGCAGCTTCCCCGGGGCTTCAGGTGGCTACACCTTC; CDR3 protein: CASSFPGASGGYTF
clone size: few; V gene: TRBV6-1; D gene: TRBD2; J gene: TRBJ2-7; CDR3 DNA: TGTGCCAGCAGTGCTGTAGCGGGAGGGCTCGAGCAGTACTTC; CDR3 protein: CASSAVAGGLEQYF
clone size: many; V gene: TRBV28; D gene: .; J gene: TRBJ1-2; CDR3 DNA: TGTGCCAGTGGGAGGGAAGGTGGCTACACCTTC; CDR3 protein: CASGREGGYTF
clone size: .; V gene: TRBV7-2; D gene: .; J gene: TRBJ1-2; CDR3 DNA: TGTGCCAGCAGCGGGGAGGGAGGGATCTATGGCTACACCTTC; CDR3 protein: CASSGEGGIYGYTF
clone size: many; V gene: TRBV28; D gene: TRBD1; J gene: TRBJ1-2; CDR3 DNA: TGTGCCAGCAGTATCCCCTCGGGACAGAACCATGGCTACACCTTC; CDR3 protein: CASSIPSGQNHGYTF
clone size: many; V gene: TRBV10-3; D gene: TRBD1; J gene: TRBJ1-5; CDR3 DNA: TGTGCCATCAGTGAGCCCCCTACGATAGGGGGCGGTCAGCCCCAGCATTTT; CDR3 protein: CAISEPPTIGGGQPQHF
clone size: many; V gene: TRBV6-5; D gene: .; J gene: TRBJ2-4; CDR3 DNA: TGTGCCAGCAAACTCTCAGTGCTAGCCAAAAACATTCAGTACTTC; CDR3 protein: CASKLSVLAKNIQYF
clone size: many; V gene: TRBV30; D gene: TRBD1; J gene: TRBJ1-1; CDR3 DNA: TGTGCCTGGAGTTGGGGGCAGGGGGGGCGCAGGACTGAAGCTTTCTTT; CDR3 protein: CAWSWGQGGRRTEAFF
clone size: .; V gene: TRBV18; D gene: .; J gene: TRBJ1-2; CDR3 DNA: TGTGCCAGCTCAAAAGAACCGGACAGCGTCTATGGCTACACCTTC; CDR3 protein: CASSKEPDSVYGYTF
clone size: many; V gene: TRBV30; D gene: .; J gene: TRBJ1-1; CDR3 DNA: TGTGCCTGGAGCTATCGGGCTGAAGCTTTCTTT; CDR3 protein: CAWSYRAEAFF
clone size: many; V gene: TRBV9; D gene: .; J gene: TRBJ1-1; CDR3 DNA: TGTGCCAGCAGCGAGGGCGAGACCGAGAACACTGAAGCTTTCTTT; CDR3 protein: CASSEGETENTEAFF
clone size: .; V gene: TRBV6-4; D gene: .; J gene: TRBJ1-2; CDR3 DNA: TGTGCCAGCAGTGAAATGAACAGAAGGGGCTATGGCTACACCTTC; CDR3 protein: CASSEMNRRGYGYTF
clone size: many; V gene: TRBV6-2/TRBV6-3; D gene: TRBD1; J gene: TRBJ1-5; CDR3 DNA: TGTGCCAGCAGTTACACAGGGGCTAATCAGCCCCAGCATTTT; CDR3 protein: CASSYTGANQPQHF
clone size: many; V gene: TRBV28; D gene: .; J gene: TRBJ1-1; CDR3 DNA: TGTGCCAGCAGTGTACGTACCAGGGTGACTGCTTTCTTT; CDR3 protein: CASSVRTRVTAFF
clone size: .; V gene: TRBV12-3/TRBV12-4; D gene: .; J gene: TRBJ1-2; CDR3 DNA: TGTGCCAGCACTCCCTTTAAGGGATACTATGGCTACACCTTC; CDR3 protein: CASTPFKGYYGYTF
clone size: .; V gene: TRBV6-1; D gene: .; J gene: TRBJ2-7; CDR3 DNA: TGTGCCACCCGCGGAGGGAGCTCCTACGAGCAGTACTTC; CDR3 protein: CATRGGSSYEQYF
clone size: many; V gene: TRBV27; D gene: .; J gene: TRBJ1-2; CDR3 DNA: TGTGCCAGCAGCACCTCAATTGGGGAATCCGGCTACACCTTC; CDR3 protein: CASSTSIGESGYTF